One sample yielded the 5 T cell receptor beta chains listed below, sequenced in a study of blood T cells in healthy people across ages. Next came a second PCR, run for roughly 6 to 11 cycles, which used a sample-barcoded 5' primer along with a J-beta primer mix. TCRdb re-called the 5' RACE reads with MiXCR, one entry per CDR3 protein. Seen here are fewer than 700,000 distinct CDR3 sequences, roughly 43% observed once, and the top ten hold about 30%. Specimen: blood. All receptors come from an elderly man in good health.

This clonotype was seen more than once but under ten times. The rearrangement uses TRBV20-1 and TRBJ2-3; 12 bases map to TRBD2. Trimming took 6 bases from V and 3 from J; bases not matched to a gene: 7. Germline CDR1 is DFQATT and CDR2 is SNEGSKA (reference sequence). The CDR3 extends over 15 amino acids. As DNA, the CDR3 is TGCAGTGCAACTAAGACTAGCGGGAGAACAGATACGCAGTATTTT. Protein: CSATKTSGRTDTQYF.

This rearrangement joins TRBV24-1 to TRBJ2-3; 14 bases are shared with TRBD2. The germline V gene has CDR1 KGHDR and CDR2 SFDVKD. This CDR3 spans 18 amino acids. The V and J ends lost 2 bases and 2 bases, in that order; junction bases with no gene match: 5. CDR3 coding DNA: TGTGCCACCAGTGATTCGGGACTAGCGGGGGACCTCACAGATACGCAGTATTTT. Translation: CATSDSGLAGDLTDTQYF.

The V call is TRBV29-1, the J call TRBJ1-2, with TRBD1 identical over 8 bases. V was pared by 6 bases and J by 2 bases, with 11 bases of the junction left unmatched. This CDR3 comprises 15 residues. The V gene's germline CDR1 is SQVTM and CDR2 ANQGSEA. The CDR3 DNA sequence: TGCAGCGTCCAGGGGGCCGGCAGGGTGAACTATGGCTACACCTTC. Translation gives CSVQGAGRVNYGYTF.

The V and J genes are TRBV18 and TRBJ1-5; TRBD1 might be the D (5 bases). V dropped 2 bases and J dropped 4 bases, with 12 bases sitting between them. Germline CDR1 and CDR2: KGHSH and LQKENI. CDR3 length equals 15 residues. The DNA of the CDR3 is TGTGCCAGCTCACCAAGGGACTCCTCAAATCAGCCCCAGCATTTT. Translation gives CASSPRDSSNQPQHF.

DNA for the CDR3: TGCGCCAGCAGCCGACAACCCCGGGGACTAGCGGATCAAGAGACCCAGTACTTC. Translation gives CASSRQPRGLADQETQYF. V usage is TRBV4-1 and J usage is TRBJ2-5; 11 bases match TRBD2. In germline, CDR1 is MGHRA, CDR2 YSYEKL. The CDR3 consists of 18 residues. V dropped 4 bases and J dropped 2; count of bases not matched to a gene: 12.